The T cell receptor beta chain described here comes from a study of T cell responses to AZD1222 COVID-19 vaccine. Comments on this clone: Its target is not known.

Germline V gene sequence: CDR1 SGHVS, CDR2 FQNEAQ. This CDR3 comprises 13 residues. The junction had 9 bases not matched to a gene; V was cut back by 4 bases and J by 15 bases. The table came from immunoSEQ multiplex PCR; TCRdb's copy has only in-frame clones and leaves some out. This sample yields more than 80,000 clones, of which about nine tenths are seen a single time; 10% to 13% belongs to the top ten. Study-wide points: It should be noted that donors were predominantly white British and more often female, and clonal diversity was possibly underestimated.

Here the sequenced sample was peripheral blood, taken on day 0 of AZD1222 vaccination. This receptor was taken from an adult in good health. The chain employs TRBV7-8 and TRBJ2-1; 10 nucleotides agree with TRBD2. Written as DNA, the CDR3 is TGTGCCAGCAGCTCCTGGACTAGCGGAGAAGGGTTCTTC. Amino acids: CASSSWTSGEGFF.